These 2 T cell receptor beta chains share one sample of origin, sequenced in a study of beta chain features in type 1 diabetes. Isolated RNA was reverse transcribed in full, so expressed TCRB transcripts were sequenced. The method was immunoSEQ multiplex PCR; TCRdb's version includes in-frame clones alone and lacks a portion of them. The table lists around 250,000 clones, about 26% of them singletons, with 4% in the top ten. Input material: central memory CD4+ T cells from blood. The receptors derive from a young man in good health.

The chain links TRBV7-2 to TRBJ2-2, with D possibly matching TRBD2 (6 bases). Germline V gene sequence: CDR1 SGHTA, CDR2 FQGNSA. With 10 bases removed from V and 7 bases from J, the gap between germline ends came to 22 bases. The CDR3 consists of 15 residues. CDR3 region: CATGTPSRRGGELFF. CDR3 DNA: TGTGCCACTGGGACTCCTTCGAGGAGAGGCGGGGAGCTGTTTTTT.

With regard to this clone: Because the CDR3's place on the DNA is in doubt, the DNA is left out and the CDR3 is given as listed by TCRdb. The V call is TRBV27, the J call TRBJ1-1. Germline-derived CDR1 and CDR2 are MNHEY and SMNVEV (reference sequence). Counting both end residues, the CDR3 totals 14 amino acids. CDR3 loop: CASSFGPGNTEAFF.